The 24 T cell receptor beta chains below come from one sample, sequenced in a study of blood T cell repertoires in COVID-19. Repertoires were generated with immunoSEQ multiplex PCR, while TCRdb's copy carries only in-frame clones and drops some. The repertoire has about 250,000 clones, about 82% of them found once; the top ten carry over 5.5%. Sequencing was carried out using peripheral blood. The receptors were sampled from a woman older than 75 with COVID-19, enrolled during active disease.

This clone occurred once. This chain connects TRBV29-1 to TRBJ1-1; perhaps TRBD1 as D (5 bases). This CDR3 is built from 12 residues. The V gene lost 4 bases and the J gene lost 5 bases, with 11 bases spanning the gap. Germline lookup yields CDR1 SQVTM and CDR2 ANQGSEA. This CDR3 is CSVGGTGTEAFF. CDR3 in DNA: TGCAGCGTTGGTGGGACTGGGACTGAAGCTTTCTTT. The variable domain in full, completed from reference TRBV29-1 and TRBJ1-1, reads SAVISQKPSRDICQRGTSLTIQCQVDSQVTMMFWYRQQPGQSLTLIATANQGSEATYESGFVIDKFPISRPNLTFSTLTVSNMSPEDSSIYLCSVGGTGTEAFFGQGTRLTVV.

This chain uses TRBV5-1 with TRBJ1-1; the D is unclear. The V end was cut by 1 base, the J end by 4 bases, with 14 bases between. CDR1 and CDR2 (germline): SGHRS, YFSETQ. CDR3 length: 15 amino acids. In DNA, the CDR3 is TGCGCCAGCAGCTTGAGCGGGCAGCCCAGCACTGAAGCTTTCTTT. Its translation: CASSLSGQPSTEAFF.

The rearrangement joins TRBV5-1 to TRBJ2-7, with 11 bases identical to TRBD1. CDR3 length equals 15 residues. Germline lookup yields CDR1 SGHRS and CDR2 YFSETQ. Trimming removed 3 bases from V and 4 bases from J; junction bases left unmatched: 6. CDR3 sequence: CASSSWTGGAYEQYF. The CDR3 DNA follows: TGCGCCAGCAGCTCATGGACAGGGGGCGCGTACGAGCAGTACTTC.

The chain has TRBV6-5 and TRBJ1-3; D is uncertain. Trimming left V 5 bases short and J 0 bases short, with 5 bases between. This CDR3 comprises 13 residues. Looked up from germline, CDR1 is MNHEY and CDR2 is SVGAGI. DNA for the CDR3: TGTGCCAGCAGTAAGCTCTCTGGAAACACCATATATTTT. Translated: CASSKLSGNTIYF.

This chain uses TRBV18 with TRBJ2-5, with a weak D call TRBD1 (5 bases). This CDR3 has 11 amino acids. Looked up from germline, CDR1 is KGHSH and CDR2 is LQKENI. V lost 8 bases and J 7 bases, leaving 11 bases between the germline ends. This CDR3 is CASTGPGTQYF. The CDR3 nucleotides are TGTGCCAGCACAGGACCTGGGACCCAGTACTTC.

The chain uses TRBV5-1 and TRBJ2-5; 11 bases line up with TRBD1. Germline CDR1 and CDR2: SGHRS and YFSETQ. CDR3 length: 15 amino acids. J gave up 4 bases and V 4 bases, and 6 bases lay outside the gene matches. The CDR3 nucleotides read TGCGCCAGCAGCACGTCCGGGACAGGGGGAGAGACCCAGTACTTC. It encodes CASSTSGTGGETQYF.

This clone was recorded only once. J is TRBJ2-2 and V is TRBV10-3; D is ambiguous. Germline V gene sequence: CDR1 ENHRY, CDR2 SYGVKD. Trimming took 0 bases from V and 5 from J, leaving 7 bases between them. The CDR3 consists of 14 residues. The CDR3 DNA reads as TGTGCCATCAGTGAGTCATTCGGGACCGGGGAGCTGTTTTTT. The encoded protein is CAISESFGTGELFF.

The chain carries TRBV10-2 and TRBJ2-1, with D perhaps TRBD1 (5 bases). Germline loops: CDR1 WSHSY, CDR2 SAAADI. Trimming removed 8 bases from V and 3 bases from J, with 14 bases in between. This CDR3 is built from 14 residues. The CDR3 bases are TGCGCCAGCGCCTGGGGCCAGGGCTACAATGAGCAGTTCTTC. Translated: CASAWGQGYNEQFF.

The chain links TRBV7-9 to TRBJ2-7; D ambiguous. The CDR3 loop spans 12 amino acids. Between the trimmed V and J ends, which lost 7 bases and 0 bases, there was a span of 7 bases. The V gene's germline CDR1 is SEHNR and CDR2 FQNEAQ (reference sequence). The CDR3 reads CASNENSYEQYF. The CDR3 nucleotides are TGTGCCAGCAACGAGAACTCCTACGAGCAGTACTTC.

This clone was detected only once. The rearrangement links TRBV5-1 to TRBJ1-2; no definite D call. V gave up 3 bases and J gave up 0 bases, with 15 bases separating them. Germline CDR1 and CDR2: SGHRS and YFSETQ. The CDR3 covers 16 residues. The CDR3 nucleotides read TGCGCCAGCAGCTCCAACCCCGCGGGAACTAACTATGGCTACACCTTC. This sequence encodes CASSSNPAGTNYGYTF.

J is TRBJ2-6 and V is TRBV5-1, with 8 bases aligning to TRBD1. The germline CDR1 and CDR2 sequences are SGHRS and YFSETQ. The CDR3 covers 16 residues. The V and J ends lost 4 bases and 5 bases, in that order; junction bases with no gene match: 8. The chain's CDR3 is CASSLFGQGRANVLTF. The DNA of the CDR3 is TGCGCCAGCAGCCTATTTGGACAGGGTAGGGCCAACGTCCTGACTTTC.

CDR3: CATHQFSYEQYV. The CDR3 DNA sequence: TGTGCCACCCACCAGTTTTCCTACGAGCAGTACGTC. The chain couples TRBV2 to TRBJ2-7; the D is unclear. Germline-derived CDR1 and CDR2 are SNHLY and FYNNEI. Trimming took 10 bases from V and 1 from J, leaving 11 bases between them. This CDR3 is built from 12 residues.

Regarding this clone: Other DNA sequences in this specimen translate into the identical CDR3. The chain carries TRBV10-3 and TRBJ2-7, with D perhaps matching TRBD2 (5 bases). Trimming took 3 bases from V and 4 from J, leaving 7 bases between them. The germline V gene encodes CDR1 ENHRY and CDR2 SYGVKD. CDR3 length equals 12 residues. CDR3 protein: CAISEEGYEQYV. As DNA, the CDR3 is TGTGCCATCAGTGAAGAGGGTTACGAGCAGTACGTC.

The V gene is TRBV9, the J gene TRBJ1-5; no reliable D call. CDR1 and CDR2 from the germline V gene are SGDLS and YYNGEE. V lost 0 bases, J lost 6 bases, and 7 bases lay in between. The CDR3 extends over 13 amino acids. CDR3 nucleotide sequence: TGTGCCAGCAGCGTAGCGGACTCTCAGCCCCAGCATTTT. It specifies CASSVADSQPQHF. The whole variable domain, remainder taken from reference TRBV9 and TRBJ1-5, is DSGVTQTPKHLITATGQRVTLRCSPRSGDLSVYWYQQSLDQGLQFLIQYYNGEERAKGNILERFSAQQFPDLHSELNLSSLELGDSALYFCASSVADSQPQHFGDGTRLSIL.

This chain joins TRBV27 and TRBJ1-5, with TRBD1 as a possible D gene (6 bases). Germline CDR1 MNHEY, CDR2 SMNVEV (reference sequence). The CDR3 totals 15 residues. With 5 bases removed from V and 6 bases from J, the gap between germline ends came to 17 bases. CDR3 nucleotide sequence: TGTGCCAGCAGTCCTCAACAGGGCTGGAGTCAGCCCCAGCATTTT. Its protein product is CASSPQQGWSQPQHF.

The chain carries TRBV3-1 (or the pseudogene TRBV3-2) and TRBJ2-2; 9 bases agree with TRBD2. The length of the CDR3 is 21 residues. The V gene end was trimmed by 0 bases and the J gene end by 1 base; junction bases not matched to a gene: 15. Germline values: CDR1 LGHDT, CDR2 YNNKEL (reference sequence). CDR3 loop: CASSQDGGGASGVENTGELFF. The CDR3 coding sequence is TGTGCCAGCAGCCAAGATGGGGGAGGGGCTAGCGGGGTGGAGAACACCGGGGAGCTGTTTTTT.

V is TRBV29-1 and J is TRBJ2-1; D is unresolved. Germline CDR1 SQVTM, CDR2 ANQGSEA. Trimming pared 4 bases from V and 0 bases from J, leaving 13 bases between. There are 15 residues in the CDR3. The CDR3 DNA reads TGCAGCGTTGGAGGATTCGAAAGCTCCTACAATGAGCAGTTCTTC. The encoded protein is CSVGGFESSYNEQFF.

This clone appeared once. This chain uses TRBV28 with TRBJ1-6; no clear D gene. In germline, CDR1 is MDHEN, CDR2 SYDVKM. The CDR3 runs to 14 residues. V was trimmed by 3 bases and J by 6 bases, leaving 9 bases between them. Here the CDR3 reads CASSFGRGNSPLHF. As DNA, the CDR3 is TGTGCCAGCAGTTTTGGGCGGGGTAATTCACCCCTCCACTTT.

This chain joins TRBV3-1 (or the pseudogene TRBV3-2) and TRBJ1-6; TRBD1 agrees at 8 bases. The CDR3 contains 15 residues. The junction had 11 bases not matched to a gene; V was cut back by 9 bases and J by 7 bases. In germline, CDR1 is LGHDT, CDR2 YNNKEL (reference sequence). CDR3 nucleotide sequence: TGTGCCAGTCTCCCCAGGGACAGGTCCAATTCACCCCTCCACTTT. This sequence encodes CASLPRDRSNSPLHF.

The V and J genes are TRBV28 and TRBJ1-2; 7 bases fit TRBD1. The junction had 5 bases not matched to a gene; V was cut back by 6 bases and J by 1 base. Germline values: CDR1 MDHEN, CDR2 SYDVKM. The length of the CDR3 is 14 residues. The CDR3 loop is CASRSGGINYGYTF. The CDR3 DNA reads TGTGCCAGCAGGTCAGGGGGGATTAACTATGGCTACACCTTC.

The chain couples TRBV18 to TRBJ1-1; TRBD1 agrees at 7 bases. The length of the CDR3 is 14 residues. Germline-derived CDR1 and CDR2 are KGHSH and LQKENI. Unmatched junction bases numbered 7, after V lost 4 bases and J lost 5 bases. CDR3 region: CASSQQGKRTEAFF. The DNA of the CDR3 is TGTGCCAGCTCACAACAGGGGAAGAGGACTGAAGCTTTCTTT.

The gene calls are TRBV9 and TRBJ2-1; D may be TRBD1 (6 bases). CDR3 length: 14 amino acids. Between the trimmed V and J ends, which lost 0 bases and 7 bases, there was a span of 11 bases. The germline CDR1 and CDR2 sequences are SGDLS and YYNGEE. CDR3 in DNA: TGTGCCAGCAGCGTAGATCAGGGGCGGAATGAGCAGTTCTTC. It translates to CASSVDQGRNEQFF.

This chain links TRBV12-2 with TRBJ1-2. TRBV12-2 is annotated as a pseudogene. The CDR3 length is 12 residues. The CDR3 protein is CASLTGNYGYTF. The CDR3 DNA reads as TGTGCAAGCCTGACGGGTAACTATGGCTACACCTTC.

The CDR3 nucleotides are TGTGCCAGCAGTGAGGCGCGGGGGTACACCGGGGAGCTGTTTTTT. Translated, it gives CASSEARGYTGELFF. The chain combines TRBV6-1 with TRBJ2-2, with 7 bases identical to TRBD2. Germline lookup yields CDR1 MNHNS and CDR2 SASEGT. The CDR3 covers 15 residues. V was clipped by 3 bases and J by 3 bases; unmatched bases: 4.